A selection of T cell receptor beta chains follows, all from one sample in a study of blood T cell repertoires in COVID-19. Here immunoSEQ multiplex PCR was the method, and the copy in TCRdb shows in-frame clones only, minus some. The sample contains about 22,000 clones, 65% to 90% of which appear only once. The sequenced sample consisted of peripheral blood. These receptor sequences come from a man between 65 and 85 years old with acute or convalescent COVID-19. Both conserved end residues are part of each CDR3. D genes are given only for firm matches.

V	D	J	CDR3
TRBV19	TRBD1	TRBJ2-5	CASSVMDRGEGETQYF
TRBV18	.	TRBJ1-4	CASSPPSHGGEKLFF
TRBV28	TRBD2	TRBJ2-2	CASSLSSGKANTGELFF
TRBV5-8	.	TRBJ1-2	CASSLVQTFYGYTF
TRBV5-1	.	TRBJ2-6	CASSLSTVTGANVLTF
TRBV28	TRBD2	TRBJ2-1	CASSPSGRATPEQFF
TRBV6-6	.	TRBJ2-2	CASSYPGGTGELFF
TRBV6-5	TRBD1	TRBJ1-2	CASRQGNYGYTF
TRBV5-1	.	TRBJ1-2	CASSLFSGDYGYTF
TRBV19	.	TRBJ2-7	CASSIGAGMGYEQYF
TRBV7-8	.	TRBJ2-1	CASSLEEGRREQFF
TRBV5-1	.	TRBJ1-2	CASSSTANYGYTF
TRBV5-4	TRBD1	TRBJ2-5	CASSRRTGGPETQYF
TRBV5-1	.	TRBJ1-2	CASSLVGQGLDYGYTF
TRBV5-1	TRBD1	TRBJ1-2	CASSLVNRGDGYTF
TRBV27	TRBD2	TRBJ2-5	CASSHRRGETQYF
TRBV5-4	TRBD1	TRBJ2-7	CASSREGDREHEQYF
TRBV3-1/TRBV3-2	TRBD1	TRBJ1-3	CASSQGFRGAGNTIYF
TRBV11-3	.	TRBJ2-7	CASSLQYEQYF
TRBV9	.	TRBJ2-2	CASSETGSWPGELFF
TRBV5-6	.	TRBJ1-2	CASSLAGKYGYTF
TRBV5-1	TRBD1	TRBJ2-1	CASSQDRGGINEQFF
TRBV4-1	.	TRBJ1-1	CASSQRQVEDAFF
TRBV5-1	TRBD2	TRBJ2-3	CASSRGGSGTDTQYF
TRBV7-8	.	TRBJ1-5	CASSPQGLNSNQPQHF
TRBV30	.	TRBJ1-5	CAYSGGGRQPQHF
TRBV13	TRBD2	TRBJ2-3	CASSPGSGFTDTQYF
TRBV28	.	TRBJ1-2	CASRPYQGGYTF
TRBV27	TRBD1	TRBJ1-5	CASSLKGADGGNQPQHF
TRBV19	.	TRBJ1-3	CAGMTRGGSGNTIYF
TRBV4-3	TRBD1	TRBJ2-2	CASSQLYGTGDLNTGELFF
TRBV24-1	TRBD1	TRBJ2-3	CATSDFGTGGPDTQYF
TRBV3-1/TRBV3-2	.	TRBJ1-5	CASSQDDGQPQHF
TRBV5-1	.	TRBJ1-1	CASSFMSTVEAFF
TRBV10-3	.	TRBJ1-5	CASQGNAGNQPQHF
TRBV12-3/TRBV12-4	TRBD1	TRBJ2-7	CASSVDRANEQYF
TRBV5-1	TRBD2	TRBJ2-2	CASSLMAGAGTGELFF
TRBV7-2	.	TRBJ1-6	CASQFVANSPLHF
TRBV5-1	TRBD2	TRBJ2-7	CASSGTPAGVNEQYF
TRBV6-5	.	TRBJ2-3	CASSYSASTDTQYF
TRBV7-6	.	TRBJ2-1	CASSLGELDFYNEQFF
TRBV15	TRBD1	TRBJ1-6	CATSRGRDRGIVSPLHF
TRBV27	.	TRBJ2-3	CASSLNGRGTDTQYF
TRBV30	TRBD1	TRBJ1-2	CAYSNDRGAGYTF
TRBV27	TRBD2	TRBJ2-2	CASSQAGATTGELFF
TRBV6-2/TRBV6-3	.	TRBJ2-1	CASSSGLLYNEQFF
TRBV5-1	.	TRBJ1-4	CASSLGVGWEKLFF
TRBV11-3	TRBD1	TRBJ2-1	CASSLGRQGPYNEQFF
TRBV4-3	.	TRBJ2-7	CASSQGPDSSYEQYF
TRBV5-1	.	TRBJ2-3	CASSSTVGTDTQYF
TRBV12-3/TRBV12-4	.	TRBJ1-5	CASSFPPSQPQHF
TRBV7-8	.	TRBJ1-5	CASSFQEAQPQHF
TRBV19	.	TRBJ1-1	CASSLSVNTEAFF
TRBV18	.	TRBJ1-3	CASSREEGTGNTIYF